This TCR beta chain was profiled in a study of shared clonotypes between healthy human individuals. Study observations and caveats: The generation probabilities recorded for non-shared clonotypes fell below those of clonotypes shared by all four donors. Tissues were not sampled, only blood, and their repertoires likely differ.

With respect to this clone: As yet, its antigen is unknown.

Naive CD45RA+ and memory CD45RA-negative subsets were split from CD4+ cells. This table comes from immunoSEQ multiplex PCR, and its TCRdb copy is limited to in-frame clones, with some not included. This sample has about 510,000 clones; 90% to 96% occur once, and the top ten carry 0.05% to 0.07%. V dropped 4 bases and J dropped 4 bases, with 11 bases sitting between them. This CDR3 spans 14 amino acids. CDR1 SGHNT and CDR2 YENEEA come from the germline V gene. Sequenced input: naive CD4+ T cells sorted from blood. The subset was: CD45RA+ positively selected. This receptor was taken from a young woman in good health. The rearrangement links TRBV11-3 to TRBJ2-1; perhaps D is TRBD1 or TRBD2 (5 bases each). CDR3 sequence: CASSSRGAYNEQFF. CDR3 in DNA: TGTGCCAGCAGCTCCCGAGGGGCGTACAATGAGCAGTTCTTC.